Presented here are 25 T cell receptor beta chains from one specimen sequenced in a study of cytomegalovirus exposure and HLA in healthy donors. Use of 60 Vbeta and 13 Jbeta primers characterized the PCR. The data were produced by immunoSEQ multiplex PCR, yet TCRdb's version contains in-frame clones alone and is incomplete. Of some 190,000 clones in the sample, over 70% were seen once. The sample taken for sequencing was PBMCs. Receptors originate from a young man in good health and CMV-seronegative.

The J gene is TRBJ1-6, the V gene TRBV21-1; the table's D call of TRBD1 was not tested on the DNA. TRBV21-1 is reported as a pseudogene. The CDR3 is 16 residues long. The CDR3: CASSKRGRGSGSPLHF. The CDR3, as DNA: TGTGCCAGCAGCAAAAGGGGGCGCGGGTCTGGTTCACCCCTCCACTTT.

This rearrangement joins TRBV27 to TRBJ2-5; D is possibly TRBD2 (5 bases). Deletions cut 5 bases from V and 5 bases from J, with 9 bases between. This CDR3 spans 12 amino acids. Germline V lookup: CDR1 MNHEY, CDR2 SMNVEV (reference sequence). This CDR3 is CASSTSGETQYF. CDR3 DNA sequence: TGTGCCAGCAGTACCAGCGGTGAGACCCAGTACTTC.

The chain is built from TRBV7-9 and TRBJ2-1, with a possible D match to TRBD2 (7 bases). With 1 base removed from V and 15 bases from J, the gap between germline ends came to 16 bases. This CDR3 has 13 amino acids. CDR1 is SEHNR and CDR2 is FQNEAQ in the germline V gene (reference sequence). The CDR3 loop reads CASSLDRGGRGFF. The DNA for the CDR3 is TGTGCCAGCAGCTTAGATAGGGGGGGTCGAGGGTTCTTC.

This clone was seen a few times. The chain uses TRBV4-1 and TRBJ1-4; D gene uncertain. Germline CDR1 MGHRA, CDR2 YSYEKL. The CDR3 contains 15 residues. The V end was cut by 1 base, the J end by 5 bases, with 11 bases between. Here the CDR3 DNA reads TGCGCCAGCAGCCAAGGAGGGAACCCCAATGAAAAACTGTTTTTT. As protein: CASSQGGNPNEKLFF.

The chain uses TRBV4-1 and TRBJ1-2; D possibly corresponds to TRBD1 (5 bases). The CDR3 runs 15 residues. The germline V and J ends were trimmed by 0 bases and 6 bases, with 14 bases remaining between them. CDR1 and CDR2 from the germline V gene are MGHRA and YSYEKL. The CDR3 DNA sequence: TGCGCCAGCAGCCAAGAACCGGGACTCCAGAATGGCTACACCTTC. Translation gives CASSQEPGLQNGYTF.

The chain is built from TRBV6-5 and TRBJ2-1; 7 bases line up with TRBD2. The germline V gene has CDR1 MNHEY and CDR2 SVGAGI. CDR3 length: 13 residues. J lost 10 bases, V lost 5 bases, and 8 bases had no gene match. The CDR3 DNA follows: TGTGCCAGCAGTCTTTGGGGGGGTGGCGAGCAGTTCTTC. Its protein product is CASSLWGGGEQFF.

Points on this clone: The germline gene is not matched at one end of the junction; a read error may be the cause. Other DNA variants within this sample encode the same CDR3. The rearrangement links TRBV5-4 to TRBJ1-6; perhaps TRBD1 as D (5 bases). Germline V lookup: CDR1 SGHNT, CDR2 YYREEE (reference sequence). CDR3 length: 16 residues. CDR3 residues: CASTLGGGSYNSPLHF. The CDR3, as DNA: TGTGCCAGCACTCTGGGTGGGGGGTCCTATAACTCACCCCTCCACTTT.

The chain has TRBV19 and TRBJ1-1; 8 bases match TRBD1. The CDR3 extends over 15 amino acids. Per the germline V gene, CDR1 is LNHDA and CDR2 is SQIVND (reference sequence). With 6 bases clipped from V and 7 bases from J, the junction kept 13 bases outside the gene matches. The CDR3 sequence is CASRPYQGAWVEAFF. The DNA for the CDR3 is TGTGCCAGTAGACCATACCAGGGGGCATGGGTTGAAGCTTTCTTT.

The chain combines TRBV30 with TRBJ1-4; 10 nucleotides match TRBD1. Losses at the gene ends were 5 bases for V and 6 bases for J; bases not matched to a gene: 6. The CDR3 contains 14 residues. CDR1 and CDR2 from the germline V gene are GTSNPN and SVGIG (reference sequence). CDR3 sequence (DNA): TGTGCCTGGGGTTCCGGGACAGGGGATGAAAAACTGTTTTTT. Encoded protein: CAWGSGTGDEKLFF. The whole variable domain, filled in from reference TRBV30 and TRBJ1-4, reads SQTIHQWPATLVQPVGSPLSLECTVEGTSNPNLYWYRQAAGRGLQLLFYSVGIGQISSEVPQNLSASRPQDRQFILSSKKLLLSDSGFYLCAWGSGTGDEKLFFGSGTQLSVL.

The chain has TRBV30 and TRBJ1-2, with 12 bases lining up with TRBD1. Per the germline V gene, CDR1 is GTSNPN and CDR2 is SVGIG (reference sequence). This CDR3 has 17 amino acids. The V segment lost 2 bases and the J segment 3 bases; nucleotides outside the gene matches: 10. CDR3: CAWSFRDRGRTDYGYTF. CDR3 in DNA: TGTGCCTGGAGTTTCCGGGACAGGGGGCGAACGGACTATGGCTACACCTTC.

CDR3 residues: CASSRAGVERNEQFF. CDR3 sequence (DNA): TGTGCCAGCAGCCGAGCGGGGGTAGAACGCAATGAGCAGTTCTTC. This chain uses TRBV11-1 with TRBJ2-1; 8 positions match TRBD2. V shed 5 bases, J shed 6 bases, and the junction held 9 bases outside the gene matches. The V gene's germline CDR1 is SGHAT and CDR2 FQDESV (reference sequence). The CDR3 has 15 amino acids. Complete variable domain (other parts from reference TRBV11-1 and TRBJ2-1): EAEVAQSPRYKITEKSQAVAFWCDPISGHATLYWYRQILGQGPELLVQFQDESVVDDSQLPKDRFSAERLKGVDSTLKIQPAELGDSAMYLCASSRAGVERNEQFFGPGTRLTVL.

The chain recombines TRBV11-3 with TRBJ2-7, with 11 nucleotides matching TRBD2. Looked up from germline, CDR1 is SGHNT and CDR2 is YENEEA. With V trimmed by 4 bases and J by 9 bases, 23 bases remained unmatched. This CDR3 spans 19 amino acids. This chain's CDR3 is CASSSRVTSGIELMSVQYF. In DNA form, the CDR3 reads TGTGCCAGCAGCTCGAGGGTGACTAGCGGGATAGAGTTGATGAGCGTGCAGTACTTC. The full variable domain, rest sourced from reference TRBV11-3 and TRBJ2-7, is EAGVVQSPRYKIIEKKQPVAFWCNPISGHNTLYWYLQNLGQGPELLIRYENEEAVDDSQLPKDRFSAERLKGVDSTLKIQPAELGDSAVYLCASSSRVTSGIELMSVQYFGPGTRLTVT.

This sequence joins TRBV5-6 and TRBJ2-5; 9 nucleotides align to TRBD2. The junction had 6 bases not matched to a gene; V was cut back by 2 bases and J by 1 base. There are 16 residues in the CDR3. Germline CDR1 reads SGHDT; CDR2 reads YYEEEE. The CDR3 loop reads CASSFGLAYLQETQYF. The CDR3 nucleotides read TGTGCCAGCAGCTTTGGACTAGCGTATCTCCAAGAGACCCAGTACTTC.

The chain carries TRBV7-9 and TRBJ2-1; D ambiguous. CDR1 is SEHNR, CDR2 FQNEAQ, per germline (reference sequence). The V end lost 0 bases, the J end lost 7 bases, and 4 bases lay between the germline ends. This CDR3 is 12 amino acids long. The CDR3 region is CASSLAANEQFF. The CDR3 DNA is TGTGCCAGCAGCTTAGCAGCAAATGAGCAGTTCTTC.

Only one count was recorded for this clone. The chain uses TRBV6-5 and TRBJ1-1, with D hard to call. Germline CDR1 MNHEY, CDR2 SVGAGI. This CDR3 comprises 13 residues. CDR3 in DNA: TGTGCTTCGTTAAGGGCGGGGAACACTGAAGCTTTCTTT. Protein: CASLRAGNTEAFF.

This clone has only a few counts. The sample contains more than one DNA sequence encoding this CDR3. The V call is TRBV5-4, the J call TRBJ2-3; TRBD1 or TRBD2 may be the D gene (6 bases each). Trimming pared 4 bases from V and 3 bases from J, leaving 15 bases between. This CDR3 has 15 residues. Looked up from germline, CDR1 is SGHNT and CDR2 is YYREEE (reference sequence). For the CDR3, the DNA is TGTGCCAGCAGCCTGGGGGGCCAGGGGACAGATACGCAGTATTTT. This encodes CASSLGGQGTDTQYF.

The rearrangement links TRBV6-6 to TRBJ2-3; 9 bases align to TRBD1. Germline-derived CDR1 and CDR2 are MNHNY and SVGAGI (reference sequence). The CDR3 runs 15 residues. With 6 bases clipped from V and 5 bases from J, the junction kept 9 bases outside the gene matches. The CDR3 reads CASRKRQGEVDTQYF. The CDR3 DNA is TGTGCCAGCAGGAAACGACAGGGGGAGGTAGATACGCAGTATTTT.

There are a few counts of this clone. The rearrangement links TRBV11-3 to TRBJ2-7; D is unclear. Germline V gene lookup returns CDR1 SGHNT and CDR2 YENEEA. V was shortened by 0 bases and J by 3 bases, with 3 bases between the two germline ends. The CDR3 runs 12 residues. CDR3 sequence (DNA): TGTGCCAGCAGCTTAGACAGCTACGAGCAGTACTTC. As protein: CASSLDSYEQYF.

The DNA for the CDR3 is TGTGCCAGTAGTATATCGGGGGTTCTAGCCAAAAACATTCAGTACTTC. Protein product: CASSISGVLAKNIQYF. The chain has TRBV19 and TRBJ2-4; possibly TRBD2 for D (6 bases). CDR1 LNHDA and CDR2 SQIVND come from the germline V gene (reference sequence). Trimming shortened V by 2 bases and J by 0 bases, and 11 bases separated the two germline ends. The CDR3 loop spans 16 amino acids.

The V gene is TRBV28, the J gene TRBJ2-7; TRBD2 agrees at 7 bases. The CDR3 runs 13 residues. V gave up 10 bases and J gave up 3 bases; unmatched junction bases: 9. The germline gives CDR1 MDHEN, CDR2 SYDVKM. The CDR3 sequence is CATMGGRDYEQYF. For the CDR3, the DNA is TGTGCCACCATGGGAGGGAGAGACTACGAGCAGTACTTC.

The V and J genes are TRBV6-4 and TRBJ1-5; 8 nucleotides line up with TRBD1. Germline V gives CDR1 MRHNA, CDR2 SNTAGT. The V segment lost 5 bases and the J segment 4 bases; nucleotides outside the gene matches: 4. The CDR3 covers 14 residues. This CDR3 reads CASSPTGDNQPQHF. As DNA, the CDR3 is TGTGCCAGCAGTCCGACAGGGGATAATCAGCCCCAGCATTTT.

The V gene is TRBV7-2, the J gene TRBJ2-1; 7 nucleotides line up with TRBD2. Germline V CDR1 and CDR2: SGHTA, FQGNSA. This CDR3 comprises 13 residues. The junction had 2 bases not matched to a gene; V was cut back by 1 base and J by 8 bases. The CDR3 DNA reads TGTGCCAGCAGCTTAGGGGGGGGTGATGAGCAGTTCTTC. This encodes CASSLGGGDEQFF.

CDR3 region: CAWSVRGTSNTEAFF. CDR3 bases: TGTGCCTGGAGTGTACGAGGAACATCGAACACTGAAGCTTTCTTT. This chain joins TRBV30 and TRBJ1-1; no definite D call. This CDR3 has 15 amino acids. With 0 bases removed from V and 1 base from J, the gap between germline ends came to 12 bases. Per germline, CDR1 GTSNPN and CDR2 SVGIG (reference sequence).

This clone was counted a few times. The V and J genes are TRBV7-9 and TRBJ2-1, with D perhaps TRBD2 (6 bases). The length of the CDR3 is 16 residues. CDR1 is SEHNR, CDR2 FQNEAQ, per germline (reference sequence). Trimming shortened V by 4 bases and J by 8 bases, and 21 bases separated the two germline ends. The CDR3 protein is CASSSSSGLMRHEQFF. DNA of the CDR3: TGTGCCAGCAGCTCTTCTTCTGGACTAATGAGGCATGAGCAGTTCTTC.

This chain joins TRBV11-2 and TRBJ2-7; D is unclear. The germline V and J ends were trimmed by 4 bases and 0 bases, with 10 bases remaining between them. The CDR3 length is 14 residues. Per germline, CDR1 SGHAT and CDR2 FQNNGV. CDR3: CASSSGLTSYEQYF. DNA for the CDR3: TGTGCCAGCAGCTCGGGTTTGACCTCCTACGAGCAGTACTTC.